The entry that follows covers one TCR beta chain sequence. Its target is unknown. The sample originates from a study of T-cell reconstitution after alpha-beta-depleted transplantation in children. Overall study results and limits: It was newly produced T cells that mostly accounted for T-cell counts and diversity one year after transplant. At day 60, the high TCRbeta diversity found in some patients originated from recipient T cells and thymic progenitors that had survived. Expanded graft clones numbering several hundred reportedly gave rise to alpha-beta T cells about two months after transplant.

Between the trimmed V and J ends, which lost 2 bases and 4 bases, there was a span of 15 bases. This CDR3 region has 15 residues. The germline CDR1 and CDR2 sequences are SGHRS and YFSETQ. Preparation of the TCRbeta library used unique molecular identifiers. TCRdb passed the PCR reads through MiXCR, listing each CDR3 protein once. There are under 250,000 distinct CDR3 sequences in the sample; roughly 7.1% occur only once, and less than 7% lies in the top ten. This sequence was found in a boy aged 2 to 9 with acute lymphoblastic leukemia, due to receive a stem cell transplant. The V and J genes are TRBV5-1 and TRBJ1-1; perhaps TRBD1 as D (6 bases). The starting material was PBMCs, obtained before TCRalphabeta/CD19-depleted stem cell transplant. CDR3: CASSLAFRDITEAFF. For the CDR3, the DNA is TGCGCCAGCAGCTTAGCGTTCCGGGACATCACTGAAGCTTTCTTT.